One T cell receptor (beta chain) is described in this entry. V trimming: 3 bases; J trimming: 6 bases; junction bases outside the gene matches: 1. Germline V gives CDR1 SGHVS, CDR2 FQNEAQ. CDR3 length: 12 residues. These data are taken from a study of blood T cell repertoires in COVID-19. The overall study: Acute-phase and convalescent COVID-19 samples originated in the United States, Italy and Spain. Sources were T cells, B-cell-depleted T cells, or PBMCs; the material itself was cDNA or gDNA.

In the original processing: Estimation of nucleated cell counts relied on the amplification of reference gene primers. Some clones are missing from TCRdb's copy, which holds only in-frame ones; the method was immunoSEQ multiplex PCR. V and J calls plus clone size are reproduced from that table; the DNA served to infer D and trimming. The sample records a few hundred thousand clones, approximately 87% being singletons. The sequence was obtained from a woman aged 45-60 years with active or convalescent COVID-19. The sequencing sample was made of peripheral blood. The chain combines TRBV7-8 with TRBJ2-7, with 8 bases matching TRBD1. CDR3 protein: CASSFTGGEQYF. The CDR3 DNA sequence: TGTGCCAGCAGCTTCACAGGGGGCGAGCAGTACTTC.